This T cell receptor beta chain was identified in a study of T cells after yellow fever vaccination. V shed 5 bases and J shed 0 bases, with 7 bases lying between them. The CDR3 has 12 amino acids. The V gene's germline CDR1 is DFQATT and CDR2 SNEGSKA (reference sequence). Notes on the study in general: FACS-sorted repertoires might harbor abundant contaminating clonotypes from the bulk population. Subsequent booster samples again held most clones from primary vaccination (around 96% CD4, just under 90% CD8).

Template switching by 5'RACE produced TCR cDNA, adding a universal primer site and UMIs. TCRdb itself ran the 5' RACE reads through MiXCR, one entry per CDR3 protein. The data show 360,000 or so distinct CDR3 sequences, roughly 12% seen once. This clonotype showed up just a few times. Its antigen is unidentified. The sequence came from a man between 18 and 35 years old who received the YFV17D yellow fever vaccine. This rearrangement joins TRBV20-1 to TRBJ2-5; maybe TRBD2 (5 bases). The input for sequencing was PBMCs, taken on the day of the first yellow fever vaccination. CDR3 residues: CSAEGNQETQYF. DNA of the CDR3: TGCAGTGCTGAGGGAAACCAAGAGACCCAGTACTTC.